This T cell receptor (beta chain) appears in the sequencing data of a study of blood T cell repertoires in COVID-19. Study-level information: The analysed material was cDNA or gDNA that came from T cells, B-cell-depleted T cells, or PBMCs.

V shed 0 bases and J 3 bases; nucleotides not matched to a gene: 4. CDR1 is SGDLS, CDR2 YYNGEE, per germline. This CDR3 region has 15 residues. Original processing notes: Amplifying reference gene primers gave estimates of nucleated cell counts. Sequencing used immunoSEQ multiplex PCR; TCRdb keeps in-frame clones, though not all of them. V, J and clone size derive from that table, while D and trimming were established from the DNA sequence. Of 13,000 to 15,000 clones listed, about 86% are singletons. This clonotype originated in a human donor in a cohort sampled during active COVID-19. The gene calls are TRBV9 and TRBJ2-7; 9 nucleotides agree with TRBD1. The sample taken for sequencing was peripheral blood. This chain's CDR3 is CASSVDGTGYYEQYF. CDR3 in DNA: TGTGCCAGCAGCGTAGACGGGACAGGGTACTACGAGCAGTACTTC.